The 20 T cell receptor beta chains below were found in one sample sequenced in a study of blood T cells in healthy people across ages. Sample-barcoded 5' priming and a J-beta primer mix drove a second PCR of about 7 to 11 cycles. TCRdb fed the 5' RACE reads into MiXCR, producing one record per CDR3 protein. The table has more than 700,000 distinct CDR3 sequences, roughly 53% seen once. Specimen: blood. These receptors all stem from a man at least 80 years old in good health.

CDR3 loop: CASSYGTSGEPQWTQYF. DNA of the CDR3: TGTGCCAGCAGCTATGGGACTAGCGGAGAGCCCCAATGGACCCAGTACTTC. The rearrangement links TRBV7-8 to TRBJ2-7; 11 nucleotides match TRBD2. Matching the DNA end better, TRBJ2-5 makes the J call doubtful. The CDR3 extends over 17 amino acids. Germline CDR1 and CDR2: SGHVS and FQNEAQ.

This clonotype was seen more than once but under ten times. The chain joins TRBV4-2 to TRBJ2-3; 7 bases fit TRBD2. J lost 14 bases, V lost 0 bases, and 14 bases had no gene match. The CDR3 consists of 15 residues. CDR1 is LGHNA, CDR2 YNFKEQ, per germline. DNA for the CDR3: TGTGCCAGCAGCCAAGATAGACTAGCTGGGCGAGACGCGTATTTT. It translates to CASSQDRLAGRDAYF.

The CDR3 DNA reads TGCGCCAGCAGCTTGTGGGACCCACCCTACAATGAGCAGTTCTTC. This encodes CASSLWDPPYNEQFF. The V call is TRBV5-1, the J call TRBJ2-1, with D perhaps being TRBD1 or TRBD2 (5 bases each). The CDR3 is 15 amino acids. CDR1 and CDR2 from the germline V gene are SGHRS and YFSETQ. V was pared by 1 base and J by 2 bases, with 10 bases between.

V gene TRBV5-5 combines with J gene TRBJ2-1, with 10 bases identical to TRBD2. The V and J ends lost 4 bases and 4 bases, in that order; junction bases with no gene match: 5. The CDR3 has 15 amino acids. The germline V gene has CDR1 SGHKS and CDR2 YYEKEE (reference sequence). CDR3 region: CASSQSGRAYNEQFF. DNA for the CDR3: TGTGCCAGCAGCCAGAGCGGGAGGGCGTACAATGAGCAGTTCTTC.

A few counts support this clonotype. This chain uses TRBV4-2 with TRBJ2-7; weak D call: TRBD2 (5 bases). The DNA end is more similar to TRBJ2-5, so the J call may be wrong. CDR1 is LGHNA, CDR2 YNFKEQ, per germline. This CDR3 has 15 residues. The CDR3 sequence is CASSQVGSSRETQYF. The CDR3 DNA sequence: TGTGCCAGCAGCCAAGTGGGGAGTAGCAGGGAGACCCAGTACTTC.

About this clonotype itself: This may be a read error, as it is one base from a much larger clone. The rearrangement uses TRBV7-9 and TRBJ1-1; tentatively, D is TRBD1 (6 bases). Trimming shortened V by 3 bases and J by 1 base, and 15 bases separated the two germline ends. The CDR3 has 16 amino acids. Germline V gene sequence: CDR1 SEHNR, CDR2 FQNEAQ (reference sequence). The CDR3 here is CASSLWGGGPNTEAFF. In nucleotides, the CDR3 is TGTGCCAGCAGCTTGTGGGGGGGCGGCCCGAACACTGAAGCTTTCTTT. Looking up the rest from reference TRBV7-9 and TRBJ1-1 gives the full variable domain: DTGVSQNPRHKITKRGQNVTFRCDPISEHNRLYWYRQTLGQGPEFLTYFQNEAQLEKSRLLSDRFSAERPKGSFSTLEIQRTEQGDSAMYLCASSLWGGGPNTEAFFGQGTRLTVV.

J is TRBJ2-1 and V is TRBV24-1, with D possibly matching TRBD1 (6 bases). The ends were cut back, 5 bases at V and 6 bases at J, with 13 bases in the middle. The length of the CDR3 is 14 residues. The germline CDR1 and CDR2 sequences are KGHDR and SFDVKD. CDR3: CATSVPGVGNEQFF. The CDR3 DNA follows: TGTGCCACCAGTGTACCAGGGGTAGGCAATGAGCAGTTCTTC.

This clonotype was found a few times. The chain employs TRBV7-9 and TRBJ1-5; no clear D. The CDR3 has 13 amino acids. Germline CDR1 SEHNR, CDR2 FQNEAQ (reference sequence). The V end lost 1 base, the J end lost 7 bases, and 8 bases lay between the germline ends. CDR3 bases: TGTGCCAGCAGCTTAGATGGCGTCCAGCCCCAGCATTTT. This translates into CASSLDGVQPQHF.

This clonotype appeared a few times. This chain connects TRBV24-1 to TRBJ2-3, with 12 bases matching TRBD2. With 3 bases clipped from V and 14 bases from J, the junction kept 14 bases outside the gene matches. The CDR3 spans 16 residues. Per the germline V gene, CDR1 is KGHDR and CDR2 is SFDVKD. In DNA, the CDR3 is TGTGCCACCAGTGATGCAGGACTAGCGGGACACAGATACGCGTATTTT. As protein: CATSDAGLAGHRYAYF.

The rearrangement uses TRBV20-1 and TRBJ1-2, with D perhaps matching TRBD1 (5 bases). With 5 bases removed from V and 8 bases from J, the gap between germline ends came to 12 bases. The CDR3 spans 11 residues. Germline V gives CDR1 DFQATT, CDR2 SNEGSKA (reference sequence). CDR3 protein: CSAGEGPGYTF. The DNA of the CDR3 is TGCAGTGCTGGCGAGGGGCCAGGCTACACCTTC.

This clonotype turned up a few times. J is TRBJ2-1 and V is TRBV5-1, with unresolved D. V was clipped by 3 bases and J by 2 bases, with 9 bases between them. The CDR3 is 14 amino acids. CDR1 and CDR2 from the germline V gene are SGHRS and YFSETQ. The chain's CDR3 is CASSSSEAYNEQFF. The CDR3 DNA reads TGCGCCAGCAGCTCATCCGAAGCCTACAATGAGCAGTTCTTC. The full variable domain, with the rest looked up from reference TRBV5-1 and TRBJ2-1, is KAGVTQTPRYLIKTRGQQVTLSCSPISGHRSVSWYQQTPGQGLQFLFEYFSETQRNKGNFPGRFSGRQFSNSRSEMNVSTLELGDSALYLCASSSSEAYNEQFFGPGTRLTVL.

Concerning this clonotype: The junction departs from the called germline gene at one end, perhaps through a read error. The V and J genes are TRBV18 and TRBJ1-2, with a possible D match to TRBD1 (6 bases). CDR1 is KGHSH and CDR2 is LQKENI in the germline V gene. CDR3 size: 12 residues. The CDR3: CSSSFQGKGYTF. For the CDR3, the DNA is TGTTCCAGCTCTTTCCAGGGGAAAGGCTACACCTTC.

The rearrangement joins TRBV20-1 to TRBJ2-1, with 8 nucleotides matching TRBD1. This CDR3 spans 13 amino acids. V was pared by 8 bases and J by 6 bases, with 9 bases of the junction left unmatched. Germline V gives CDR1 DFQATT, CDR2 SNEGSKA (reference sequence). Written as DNA, the CDR3 is TGCAGTCAATCAGGGGGCTCCACCAATGAGCAGTTCTTC. Its protein product is CSQSGGSTNEQFF.

There are a few counts of this clonotype. The V call is TRBV6-1, the J call TRBJ2-7; TRBD2 aligns across 12 bases. The CDR3 contains 15 residues. Per germline, CDR1 MNHNS and CDR2 SASEGT. Trimming took 5 bases from V and 3 from J; bases not matched to a gene: 5. The CDR3 reads CASSPTSGRFYEQYF. The DNA of the CDR3 is TGTGCCAGCAGTCCGACTAGCGGGAGATTCTACGAGCAGTACTTC.

This rearrangement joins TRBV5-1 to TRBJ2-1; 9 bases are a match to TRBD2. With 8 bases clipped from V and 6 bases from J, the junction kept 18 bases outside the gene matches. The CDR3 contains 17 residues. Looked up from germline, CDR1 is SGHRS and CDR2 is YFSETQ. In DNA form, the CDR3 reads TGCGCCAGTAAAACGGTCGCGGGAGGGCCGGGGGGCAATGAGCAGTTCTTC. Its translation: CASKTVAGGPGGNEQFF.

The CDR3 DNA is TGTGCCAGCAGCCTAATCGGGGGAGCCTTGTACGAGCAGTACTTC. Its translation is CASSLIGGALYEQYF. V and J are TRBV4-2 and TRBJ2-7; D is possibly TRBD2 (6 bases). The CDR3 is 15 residues long. Between the trimmed V and J ends, which lost 4 bases and 4 bases, there was a span of 17 bases. Germline V CDR1 and CDR2: LGHNA, YNFKEQ.

This clonotype was picked up a small number of times. V is TRBV20-1 and J is TRBJ2-3, with 7 bases lining up with TRBD2. With V trimmed by 0 bases and J by 14 bases, 17 bases remained unmatched. Germline lookup yields CDR1 DFQATT and CDR2 SNEGSKA (reference sequence). The CDR3 spans 15 residues. As DNA, the CDR3 is TGCAGTGCTAGAGATGCTAGCGGCCCCGAGCGAGACGCGTATTTT. It specifies CSARDASGPERDAYF.

This clonotype turned up a few times. The chain couples TRBV11-3 to TRBJ2-1, with 8 bases identical to TRBD1. The CDR3 is 16 residues long. CDR1 is SGHNT, CDR2 YENEEA, per germline. The V and J ends lost 1 base and 2 bases, in that order; junction bases with no gene match: 4. The CDR3 is CASSLGGQGPYNEQFF. CDR3 bases: TGTGCCAGCAGCTTAGGAGGACAGGGTCCCTACAATGAGCAGTTCTTC.

The chain employs TRBV6-5 and TRBJ2-3, with D tentatively TRBD2 (6 bases). The germline gives CDR1 MNHEY, CDR2 SVGAGI. Trimming removed 2 bases from V and 4 bases from J, with 13 bases in between. CDR3 size: 15 residues. The CDR3 DNA reads as TGTGCCAGCAGTTACGTTAGCGGAGGGTCAGATACGCAGTATTTT. Translated: CASSYVSGGSDTQYF.

The V gene is TRBV20-1, the J gene TRBJ1-2, with 10 bases matching TRBD1. This CDR3 is 15 amino acids long. Trimming took 5 bases from V and 8 from J; bases not matched to a gene: 14. Germline-derived CDR1 and CDR2 are DFQATT and SNEGSKA (reference sequence). CDR3 in amino acids: CSASLSGTGAGGYTF. The DNA of the CDR3 is TGCAGTGCTTCCCTTTCCGGGACAGGGGCCGGAGGCTACACCTTC.